A selection of T cell receptor beta chains follows, all from one sample in a study of beta chain features in type 1 diabetes. TCRdb keeps only in-frame clones here, not all; method: immunoSEQ multiplex PCR. The sample has 310,000 or so clones; about 15% are singletons. Input material: naive CD4+ T cells from blood. All receptors come from a man aged 18 to 30 with type 1 diabetes. Each CDR3 is given without its conserved first and last residue. Fields, in order: J gene, CDR3 length, V gene, CDR3 protein.

TRBJ1-4	15	TRBV7-9	ASSLARTGGEDEKLF
TRBJ1-1	13	TRBV4-1	ASSQVVGGTLGAF
TRBJ2-1	13	TRBV5-1	ASSSRTVPNNEQF
TRBJ2-7	10	TRBV28	ASSGRSYEQY
TRBJ2-7	12	TRBV13	ASSTGRAAYEQY
TRBJ2-3	12	TRBV29-1	SGRGRLATDTQY
TRBJ2-1	13	TRBV5-1	ASSYRLAGYNEQF
TRBJ2-5	12	TRBV6-5	ASRLLARGETQY
TRBJ2-5	13	TRBV7-2	ASGPGLAGGETQY
TRBJ2-5	11	TRBV29-1	SVETGGLETQY
TRBJ1-1	12	TRBV19	ASTAARGTAEAF
TRBJ2-7	13	TRBV7-2	ASSFRLAGGGEQY
TRBJ2-7	12	TRBV28	ASSVPGGGYEQY
TRBJ2-4	15	TRBV11-2	ASSVSSGSLAKNIQY
TRBJ2-3	14	TRBV18	ASSRRASVSEDTQY
TRBJ1-5	10	TRBV10-1	ASTGGNQPQH
TRBJ2-3	13	TRBV11-2	ASSAVWGGTDTQY
TRBJ2-7	10	TRBV2	ASSGSGYEQY
TRBJ2-3	13	TRBV19	ASSPVFPSTDTQY
TRBJ2-5	12	TRBV19	ASSIADTQETQY
TRBJ2-3	13	TRBV5-1	ASSLADLRTDTQY
TRBJ2-4	13	TRBV14	ASSPDWAGRGIQY
TRBJ2-2	14	TRBV11-2	ASSWLEGLNTGELF
TRBJ2-5	11	TRBV28	ASSLGGGETQY
TRBJ1-4	11	TRBV2	ASSEDYVEKLF
TRBJ2-7	13	TRBV6-6	ASSYGASGLVEQY
TRBJ2-3	10	TRBV18	ASSLTGDTQY
TRBJ2-7	12	TRBV7-2	ASSPGQGIYEQY
TRBJ1-5	12	TRBV27	ASRGPRSNQPQH
TRBJ2-5	14	TRBV2	ASRQGPTRIEETQY
TRBJ2-1	13	TRBV27	ASSLRGQRGNEQF
TRBJ2-3	16	TRBV7-2	ASSTTGLAGGLTDTQY
TRBJ2-7	11	TRBV4-2	ASSQDLLYEQY
TRBJ2-2	12	TRBV6-6	ASSYARGNGELF
TRBJ2-1	13	TRBV7-8	ASSFLLAAYNEQF
TRBJ2-2	13	TRBV5-4	ASSSPSGGTGELF
TRBJ2-5	12	TRBV5-1	ASSAGTGVETQY
TRBJ2-5	11	TRBV30	AGQTMGGETQY
TRBJ2-3	13	TRBV7-9	ASSLTSGASDTQY
TRBJ1-5	11	TRBV6-6	ASSYSRPGAQH
TRBJ1-2	11	TRBV19	ASSPSVRAGYT
TRBJ2-6	14	TRBV30	AWRKRGTSGANVLT
TRBJ1-1	13	TRBV7-9	ASSLARTENTEAF
TRBJ2-7	14	TRBV28	ASSLGGTSGSYEQY
TRBJ2-7	14	TRBV7-8	ASSPGLAGGIYEQY
TRBJ1-5	11	TRBV18	ASSQQGNQPQH
TRBJ2-5	12	TRBV5-1	ASSFSGREETQY
TRBJ1-4	12	TRBV18	ASSPRGNDEKLF
TRBJ2-6	12	TRBV30	AWDSSSGANVLT
TRBJ2-3	12	TRBV5-1	ASSLGQDPDTQY
TRBJ2-3	12	TRBV29-1	SVEGQGATDTQY
TRBJ1-2	12	TRBV6-5	ASSYSLQGYGYT
TRBJ1-4	15	TRBV4-3	ASSQGSGTGRGEKLF
TRBJ2-7	13	TRBV6-5	ASSPTGTGPYEQY
TRBJ2-2	12	TRBV30	ARMGGPNTGELF
TRBJ2-1	13	TRBV4-1	ASSQDVASGRVRF
TRBJ1-5	11	TRBV5-1	ASSLDYNQPQH